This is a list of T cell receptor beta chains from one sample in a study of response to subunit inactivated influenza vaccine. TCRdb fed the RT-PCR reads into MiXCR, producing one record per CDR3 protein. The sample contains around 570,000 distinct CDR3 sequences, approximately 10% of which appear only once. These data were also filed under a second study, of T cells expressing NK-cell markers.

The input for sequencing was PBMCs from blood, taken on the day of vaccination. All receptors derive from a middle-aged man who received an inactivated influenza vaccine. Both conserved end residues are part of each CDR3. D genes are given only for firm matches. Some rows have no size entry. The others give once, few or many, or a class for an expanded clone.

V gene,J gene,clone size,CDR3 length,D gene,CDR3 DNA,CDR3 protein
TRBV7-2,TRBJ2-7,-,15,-,TGTGCCAGCAGCTCGTTAGTGGGGGCCGGGTACGAGCAGTACTTC,CASSSLVGAGYEQYF
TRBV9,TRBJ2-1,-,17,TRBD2,TGTGCCAGCAGCCTCTCGGGACTAGCGGTTTCCTACAATGAGCAGTTCTTC,CASSLSGLAVSYNEQFF
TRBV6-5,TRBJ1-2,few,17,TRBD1,TGTGCCAGCAGTTACTCGATCGGACCGACAGGGGCCTATGGCTACACCTTC,CASSYSIGPTGAYGYTF
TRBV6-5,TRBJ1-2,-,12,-,TGTGCCACCCGGCCCGCTAACTATGGCTACACCTTC,CATRPANYGYTF
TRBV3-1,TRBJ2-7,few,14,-,TGTGCCAGCTCCGACTCCCCAAAACAGGTCGAGCAGTACTTC,CASSDSPKQVEQYF
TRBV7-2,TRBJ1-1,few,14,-,TGTGCCAGCAGCTTTGTGTTAGGGGTCAATGAAGCTTTCTTT,CASSFVLGVNEAFF
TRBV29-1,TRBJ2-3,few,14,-,TGCAGCGTTGGGGGGTTTCCTGGCACAGATACGCAGTATTTT,CSVGGFPGTDTQYF
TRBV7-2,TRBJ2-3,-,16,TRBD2,TGTGCCAGCAGCTTAACTAGCGGGGAAAACACAGATACGCAGTATTTT,CASSLTSGENTDTQYF
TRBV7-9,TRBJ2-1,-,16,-,TGTGCCAGCAGCTCCTTAAGCGGGAAGGGGGCAGGGGAGCAGTTCTTC,CASSSLSGKGAGEQFF
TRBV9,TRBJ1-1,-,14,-,TGTGCCAGCAGCGAGGGACCGTGGAACACTGAAGCTTTCTTT,CASSEGPWNTEAFF
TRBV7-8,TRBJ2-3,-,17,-,TGTGCCAGCAGCTTGGGGTGGCGGGGTAGGGGCACAGATACGCAGTATTTT,CASSLGWRGRGTDTQYF
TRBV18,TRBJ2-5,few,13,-,TGTGCCAGCTCACCATTAAGGGTAGAGACCCAGTACTTC,CASSPLRVETQYF
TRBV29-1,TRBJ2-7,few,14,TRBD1,TGCAGCGTCGGGGACAGGGGGCTTTCCTACGAGCAGTACTTC,CSVGDRGLSYEQYF
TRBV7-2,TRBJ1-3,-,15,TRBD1,TGTGCCAGCAGCCCGGACAGGAGCTCTGGAAACACCATATATTTT,CASSPDRSSGNTIYF
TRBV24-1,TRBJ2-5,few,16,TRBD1,TGTGCCACCAGTGATTCGGACAGGGGGCGGTCGGAGACCCAGTACTTC,CATSDSDRGRSETQYF
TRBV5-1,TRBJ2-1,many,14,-,TGCGCCAGCAGCTTGTCACAGGGACGGGATGAGCAGTTCTTC,CASSLSQGRDEQFF
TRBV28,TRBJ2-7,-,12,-,TGTGCCATTCAGGGGACCTCCTACGAGCAGTACTTC,CAIQGTSYEQYF
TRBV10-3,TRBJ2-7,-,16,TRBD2,TGTGCCATCAGCGGGCTATTGTTGGCGGGAGGTAACGAGCAGTACTTC,CAISGLLLAGGNEQYF
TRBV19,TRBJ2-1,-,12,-,TGTGCCAGTAGTAGGTGGGGGAATGAGCAGTTCTTC,CASSRWGNEQFF
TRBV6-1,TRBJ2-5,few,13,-,TGTGCCAGCACCCTACCGGGTGGAGAGACCCAGTACTTC,CASTLPGGETQYF
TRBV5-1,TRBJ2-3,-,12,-,TGCGCCAGCAGTGTGACGCCAGATACGCAGTATTTT,CASSVTPDTQYF
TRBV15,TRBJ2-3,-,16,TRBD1,TGTTCCACCAGCGGACAACAGGGGGATCTCACAGATACGCAGTATTTT,CSTSGQQGDLTDTQYF
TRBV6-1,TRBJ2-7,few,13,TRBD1,TGTGCCAGCAGTCAGACAGGGATAGGCGAGCAGTACTTC,CASSQTGIGEQYF
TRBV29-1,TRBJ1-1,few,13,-,TGCAGCGTTGTATATTCCCCGAACACTGAAGCTTTCTTT,CSVVYSPNTEAFF
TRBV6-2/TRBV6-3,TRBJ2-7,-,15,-,TGTGCCAGCAGGAAAGGACAGCAGATCTCCTACGAGCAGTACTTC,CASRKGQQISYEQYF
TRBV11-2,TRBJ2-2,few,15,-,TGTGCCAGCAGCTTAGAGACTGTCGGCACCGGGGAGCTGTTTTTT,CASSLETVGTGELFF
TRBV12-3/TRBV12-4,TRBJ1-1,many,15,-,TGTGCCAGCAGCCCCACCTGGGGCCAGAACACTGAAGCTTTCTTT,CASSPTWGQNTEAFF
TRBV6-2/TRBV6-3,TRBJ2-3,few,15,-,TGTGCCAGCAGTATCCGGGACCCACGGGGGGATACGCAGTATTTT,CASSIRDPRGDTQYF
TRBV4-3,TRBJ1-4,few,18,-,TGCGCCAGCAGCCAAGAACGTCTAGGGTTATCGACTAATGAAAAACTGTTTTTT,CASSQERLGLSTNEKLFF
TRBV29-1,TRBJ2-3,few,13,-,TGCAGCGCTACCCCTGGGGGCACAGATACGCAGTATTTT,CSATPGGTDTQYF
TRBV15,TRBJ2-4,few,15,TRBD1,TGTGCCACCAGCGGGGACAGTTTGACCAAAAACATTCAGTACTTC,CATSGDSLTKNIQYF
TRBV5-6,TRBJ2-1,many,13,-,TGTGCCAGCAGCTTAGGGGTTACGGATGAGCAGTTCTTC,CASSLGVTDEQFF
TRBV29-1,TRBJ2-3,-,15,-,TGCAGAGTTGAAGCGGTGAGGACAGAAACAGATACGCAGTATTTT,CRVEAVRTETDTQYF
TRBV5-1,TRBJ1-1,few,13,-,TGCGCCAGCAGCCCCCCACGGGGCACTGAAGCTTTCTTT,CASSPPRGTEAFF
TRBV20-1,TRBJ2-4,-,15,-,TGCAGTGCTAGGGACAGCTCTTTAGCCAAAAACATTCAGTACTTC,CSARDSSLAKNIQYF
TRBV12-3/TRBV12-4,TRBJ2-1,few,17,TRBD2,TGTGCCAGCAGCGGGACTAGCGGGAGTTTATCCTACAATGAGCAGTTCTTC,CASSGTSGSLSYNEQFF
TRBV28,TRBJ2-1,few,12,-,TGTGCCAGCAGTTTAGATGCTAGGCCCCCGTTCTTC,CASSLDARPPFF
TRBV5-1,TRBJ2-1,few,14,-,TGCGCCAGCAGCTTTTTAGTTGCCGAGAATGAGCAGTTCTTC,CASSFLVAENEQFF
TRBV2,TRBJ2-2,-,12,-,TGTGCCAGCAGAGCAGTAGCCTGGGAGCTGTTTTTT,CASRAVAWELFF
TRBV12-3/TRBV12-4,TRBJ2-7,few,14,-,TGTGCCAGCAGTTTCTGGGGTCCAGACCACGAGCAGTACTTC,CASSFWGPDHEQYF
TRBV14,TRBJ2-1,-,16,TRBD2,TGTGCCAGCAGCCACCGCCCGGGACTAGCAGAGAATGAGCAGTTCTTC,CASSHRPGLAENEQFF
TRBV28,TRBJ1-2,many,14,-,TGTGCCTCCACACCAGGGGCCGGCAACTATGGCTACACCTTC,CASTPGAGNYGYTF
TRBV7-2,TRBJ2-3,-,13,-,TGTGCCAGCAGCTTAGAGGGCTCCCATACGCAGTATTTT,CASSLEGSHTQYF
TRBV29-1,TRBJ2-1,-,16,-,TGCAGCGTTGAAGATTTTGGGGGTGGGTCCTACAATGAGCAGTTCTTC,CSVEDFGGGSYNEQFF
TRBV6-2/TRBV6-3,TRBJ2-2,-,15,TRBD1,TGTGCCAGCAGTTCAGGGACAGGGAACACCGGGGAGCTGTTTTTT,CASSSGTGNTGELFF
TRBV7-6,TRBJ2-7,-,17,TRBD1,TGTGCCAGCAGCTTAGCTCCCTCGAGGACAGGAGCCTACGAGCAGTACTTC,CASSLAPSRTGAYEQYF
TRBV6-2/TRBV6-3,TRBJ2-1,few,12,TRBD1,TGTGCCAGCAGTCGACAGGGGCGCGAGCAGTTCTTC,CASSRQGREQFF